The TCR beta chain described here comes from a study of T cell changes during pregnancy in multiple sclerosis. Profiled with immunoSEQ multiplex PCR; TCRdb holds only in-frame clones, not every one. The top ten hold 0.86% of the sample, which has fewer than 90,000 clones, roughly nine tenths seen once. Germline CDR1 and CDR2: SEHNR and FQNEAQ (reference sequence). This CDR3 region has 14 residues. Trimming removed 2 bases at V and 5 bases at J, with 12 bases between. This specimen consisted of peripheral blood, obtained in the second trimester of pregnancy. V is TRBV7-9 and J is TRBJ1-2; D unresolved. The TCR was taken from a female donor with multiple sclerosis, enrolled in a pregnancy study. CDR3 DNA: TGTGCCAGCAGCTTAACGGCAGGCTCGTATGGCTACACCTTC. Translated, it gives CASSLTAGSYGYTF. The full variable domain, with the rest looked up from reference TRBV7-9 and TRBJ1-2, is DTGVSQNPRHKITKRGQNVTFRCDPISEHNRLYWYRQTLGQGPEFLTYFQNEAQLEKSRLLSDRFSAERPKGSFSTLEIQRTEQGDSAMYLCASSLTAGSYGYTFGSGTRLTVV.